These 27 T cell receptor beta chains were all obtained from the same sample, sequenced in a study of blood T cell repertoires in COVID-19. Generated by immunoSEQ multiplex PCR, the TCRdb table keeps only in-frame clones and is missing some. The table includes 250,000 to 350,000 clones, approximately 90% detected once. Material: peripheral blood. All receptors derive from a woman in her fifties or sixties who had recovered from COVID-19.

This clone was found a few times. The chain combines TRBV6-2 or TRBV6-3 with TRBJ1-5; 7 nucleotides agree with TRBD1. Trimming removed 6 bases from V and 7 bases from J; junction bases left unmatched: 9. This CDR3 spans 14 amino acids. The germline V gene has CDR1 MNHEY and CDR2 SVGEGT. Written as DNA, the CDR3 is TGTGCCAGCAGCGACCGGACAGGTTTACAGCCCCAGCATTTT. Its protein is CASSDRTGLQPQHF.

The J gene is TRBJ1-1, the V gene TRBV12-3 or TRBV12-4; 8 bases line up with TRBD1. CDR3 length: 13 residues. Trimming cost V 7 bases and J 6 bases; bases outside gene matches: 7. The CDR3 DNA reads TGTGCCAGCACCCCACAGGGGGACCCTGAAGCTTTCTTT. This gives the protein CASTPQGDPEAFF.

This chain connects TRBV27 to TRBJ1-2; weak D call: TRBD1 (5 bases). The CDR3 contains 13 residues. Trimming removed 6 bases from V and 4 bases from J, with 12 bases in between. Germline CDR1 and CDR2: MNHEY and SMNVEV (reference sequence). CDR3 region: CASSAGGGYGYTF. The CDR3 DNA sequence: TGTGCCAGCAGCGCGGGGGGGGGCTATGGCTACACCTTC.

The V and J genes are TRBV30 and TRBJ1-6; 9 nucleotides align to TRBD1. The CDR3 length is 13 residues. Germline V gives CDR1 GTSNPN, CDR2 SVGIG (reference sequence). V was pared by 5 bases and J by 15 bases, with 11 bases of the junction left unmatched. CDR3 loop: CAWVGTGTPLLHF. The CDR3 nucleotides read TGTGCCTGGGTCGGGACAGGGACGCCACTCCTCCACTTT.

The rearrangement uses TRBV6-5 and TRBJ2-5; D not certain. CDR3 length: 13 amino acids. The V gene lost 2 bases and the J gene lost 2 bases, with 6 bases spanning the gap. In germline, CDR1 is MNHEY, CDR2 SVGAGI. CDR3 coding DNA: TGTGCCAGCAGTTACGGGCGACAAGAGACCCAGTACTTC. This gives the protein CASSYGRQETQYF.

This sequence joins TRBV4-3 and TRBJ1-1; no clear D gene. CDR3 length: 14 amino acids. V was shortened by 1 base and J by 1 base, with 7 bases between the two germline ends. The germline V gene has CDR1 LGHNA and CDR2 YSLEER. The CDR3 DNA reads TGCGCCAGCAGCCAAGGTCTCCGGAACACTGAAGCTTTCTTT. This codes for CASSQGLRNTEAFF.

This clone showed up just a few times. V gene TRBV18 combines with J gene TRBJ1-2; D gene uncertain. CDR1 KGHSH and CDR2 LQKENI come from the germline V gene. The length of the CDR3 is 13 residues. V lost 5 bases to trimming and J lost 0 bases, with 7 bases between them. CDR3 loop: CASSEIPNYGYTF. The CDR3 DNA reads TGTGCCAGCTCAGAGATACCTAACTATGGCTACACCTTC.

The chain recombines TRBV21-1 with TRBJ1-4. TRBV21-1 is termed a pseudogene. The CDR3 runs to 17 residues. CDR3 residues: CASSKRPPVPRGEKLFF. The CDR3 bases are TGTGCCAGCAGCAAACGCCCCCCCGTACCCCGGGGTGAAAAACTGTTTTTT.

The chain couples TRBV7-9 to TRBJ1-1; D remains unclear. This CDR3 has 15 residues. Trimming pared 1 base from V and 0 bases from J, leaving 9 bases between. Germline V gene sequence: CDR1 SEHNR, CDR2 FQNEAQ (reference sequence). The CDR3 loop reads CASSLGSIMNTEAFF. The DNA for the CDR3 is TGTGCCAGCAGCTTAGGCAGTATCATGAACACTGAAGCTTTCTTT.

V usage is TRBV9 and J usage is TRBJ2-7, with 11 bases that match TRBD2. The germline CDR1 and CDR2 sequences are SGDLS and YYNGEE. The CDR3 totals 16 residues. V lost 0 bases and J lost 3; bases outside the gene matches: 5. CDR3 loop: CASSVGEGTSGYEQYF. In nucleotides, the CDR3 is TGTGCCAGCAGCGTAGGGGAGGGGACTAGCGGCTACGAGCAGTACTTC.

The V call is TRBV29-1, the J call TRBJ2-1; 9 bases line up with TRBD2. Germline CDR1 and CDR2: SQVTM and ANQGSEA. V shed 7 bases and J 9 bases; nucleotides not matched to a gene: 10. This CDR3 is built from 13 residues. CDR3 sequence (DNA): TGCAGCGCACGTAGCGGGAGAGGGCTTGAGCAGTTCTTC. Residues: CSARSGRGLEQFF.

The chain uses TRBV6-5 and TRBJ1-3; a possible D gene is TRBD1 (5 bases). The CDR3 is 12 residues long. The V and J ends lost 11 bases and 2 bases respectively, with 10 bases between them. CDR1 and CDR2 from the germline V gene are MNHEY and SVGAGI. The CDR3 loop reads CAVGVTGNTIYF. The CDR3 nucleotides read TGTGCCGTAGGGGTCACTGGAAACACCATATATTTT.

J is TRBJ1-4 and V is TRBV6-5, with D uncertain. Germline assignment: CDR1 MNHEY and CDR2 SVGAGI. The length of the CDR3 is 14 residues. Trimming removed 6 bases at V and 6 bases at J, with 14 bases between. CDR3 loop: CASSRGVGDEKLFF. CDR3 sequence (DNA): TGTGCCAGCAGCCGGGGAGTGGGAGATGAAAAACTGTTTTTT.

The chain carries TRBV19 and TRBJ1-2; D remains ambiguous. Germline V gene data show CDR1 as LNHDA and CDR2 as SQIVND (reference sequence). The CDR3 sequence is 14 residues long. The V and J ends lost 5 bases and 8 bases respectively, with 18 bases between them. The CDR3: CASSLPAVYGGYTF. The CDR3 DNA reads TGTGCCAGTAGTCTCCCCGCAGTATACGGGGGCTACACCTTC.

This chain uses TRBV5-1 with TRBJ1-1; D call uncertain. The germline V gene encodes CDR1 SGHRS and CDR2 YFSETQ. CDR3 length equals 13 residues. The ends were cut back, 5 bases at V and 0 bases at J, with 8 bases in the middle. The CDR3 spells CASRSGMNTEAFF. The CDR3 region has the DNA TGCGCCAGCAGGTCCGGGATGAACACTGAAGCTTTCTTT.

The CDR3 reads CASSVAQNTEAFF. In nucleotides, the CDR3 is TGCGCCAGCAGCGTAGCCCAGAACACTGAAGCTTTCTTT. The genes are TRBV5-1 and TRBJ1-1, with D unresolved. This CDR3 comprises 13 residues. Germline CDR1 reads SGHRS; CDR2 reads YFSETQ. Trimming left V 4 bases short and J 1 base short, with 8 bases between.

The CDR3 region has the DNA TGCGCCAGCAGAGGGGACAGGGGGCTCTATGGCTACACCTTC. It encodes CASRGDRGLYGYTF. The rearrangement joins TRBV5-1 to TRBJ1-2, with 12 positions matching TRBD1. J was trimmed by 4 bases and V by 5 bases; bases with no gene match: 3. CDR1 is SGHRS and CDR2 is YFSETQ in the germline V gene. The CDR3 is made up of 14 amino acids.

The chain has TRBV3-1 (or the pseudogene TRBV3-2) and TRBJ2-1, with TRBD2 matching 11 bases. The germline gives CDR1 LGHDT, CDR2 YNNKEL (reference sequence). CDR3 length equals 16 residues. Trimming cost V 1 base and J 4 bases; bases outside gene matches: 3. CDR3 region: CASSQALAGGYNEQFF. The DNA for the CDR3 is TGTGCCAGCAGCCAAGCGCTAGCGGGAGGATACAATGAGCAGTTCTTC.

The CDR3 sequence: CSASLGTRTEAFF. The CDR3 region has the DNA TGCAGCGCTTCCTTGGGAACTAGGACTGAAGCTTTCTTT. The chain employs TRBV29-1 and TRBJ1-1; D unclear. This CDR3 comprises 13 residues. The germline V and J ends were trimmed by 7 bases and 5 bases, with 17 bases remaining between them. Germline V CDR1 and CDR2: SQVTM, ANQGSEA.

The CDR3 nucleotides are TGTGCCAGCAGTGCCCCCGGACAGGGAATTGAGGAGCAGTTCTTC. It codes for CASSAPGQGIEEQFF. The rearrangement links TRBV27 to TRBJ2-1; 8 nucleotides align to TRBD1. CDR3 size: 15 residues. After removal of 5 bases from V and 10 bases from J, the junction contained 13 bases not matched to a gene. The germline V gene encodes CDR1 MNHEY and CDR2 SMNVEV (reference sequence).

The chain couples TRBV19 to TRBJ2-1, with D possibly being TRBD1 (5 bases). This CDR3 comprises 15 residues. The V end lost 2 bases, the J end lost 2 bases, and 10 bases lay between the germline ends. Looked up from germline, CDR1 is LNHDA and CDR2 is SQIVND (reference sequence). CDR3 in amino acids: CASSIQGSPYNEQFF. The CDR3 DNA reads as TGTGCCAGTAGTATACAGGGATCACCCTACAATGAGCAGTTCTTC.

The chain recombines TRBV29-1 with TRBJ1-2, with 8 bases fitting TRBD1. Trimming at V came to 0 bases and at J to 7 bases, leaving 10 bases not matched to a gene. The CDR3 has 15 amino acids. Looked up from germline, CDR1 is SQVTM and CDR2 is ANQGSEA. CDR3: CSVEDQDRGESGYTF. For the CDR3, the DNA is TGCAGCGTTGAAGATCAAGACAGGGGAGAATCTGGCTACACCTTC.

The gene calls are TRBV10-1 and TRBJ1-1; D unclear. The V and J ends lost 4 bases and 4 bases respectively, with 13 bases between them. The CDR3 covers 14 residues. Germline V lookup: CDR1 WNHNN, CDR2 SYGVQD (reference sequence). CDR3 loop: CASSVGHASTEAFF. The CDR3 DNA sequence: TGCGCCAGCAGTGTGGGCCACGCAAGCACTGAAGCTTTCTTT.

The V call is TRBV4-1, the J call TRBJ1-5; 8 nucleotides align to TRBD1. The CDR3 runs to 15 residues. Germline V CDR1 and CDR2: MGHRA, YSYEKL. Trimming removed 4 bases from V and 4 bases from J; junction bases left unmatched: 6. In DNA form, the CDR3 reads TGCGCCAGCAGCCCGGGGACAGGCTTGAATCAGCCCCAGCATTTT. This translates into CASSPGTGLNQPQHF.

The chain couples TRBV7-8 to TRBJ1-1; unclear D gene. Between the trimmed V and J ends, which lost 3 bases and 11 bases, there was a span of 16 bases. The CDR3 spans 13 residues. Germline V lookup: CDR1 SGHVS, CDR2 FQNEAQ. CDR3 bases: TGTGCCAGCAGCTTCCTGACTACGCCTGGGGCTTTCTTT. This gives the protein CASSFLTTPGAFF.

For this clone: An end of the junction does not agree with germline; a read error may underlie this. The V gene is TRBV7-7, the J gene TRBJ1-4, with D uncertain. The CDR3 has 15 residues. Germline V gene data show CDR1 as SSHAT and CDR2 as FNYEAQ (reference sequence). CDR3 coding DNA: TGTGCTAGCAGCCGGACGGCGGGGATAGGAGAAAAACTGTTTTTT. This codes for CASSRTAGIGEKLFF.

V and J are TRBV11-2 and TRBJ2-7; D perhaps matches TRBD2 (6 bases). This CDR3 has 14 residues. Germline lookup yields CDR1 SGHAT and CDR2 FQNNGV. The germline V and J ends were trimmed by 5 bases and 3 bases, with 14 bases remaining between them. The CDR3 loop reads CASSPGVRSYEQYF. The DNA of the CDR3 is TGTGCCAGCAGCCCGGGGGTACGAAGCTACGAGCAGTACTTC.